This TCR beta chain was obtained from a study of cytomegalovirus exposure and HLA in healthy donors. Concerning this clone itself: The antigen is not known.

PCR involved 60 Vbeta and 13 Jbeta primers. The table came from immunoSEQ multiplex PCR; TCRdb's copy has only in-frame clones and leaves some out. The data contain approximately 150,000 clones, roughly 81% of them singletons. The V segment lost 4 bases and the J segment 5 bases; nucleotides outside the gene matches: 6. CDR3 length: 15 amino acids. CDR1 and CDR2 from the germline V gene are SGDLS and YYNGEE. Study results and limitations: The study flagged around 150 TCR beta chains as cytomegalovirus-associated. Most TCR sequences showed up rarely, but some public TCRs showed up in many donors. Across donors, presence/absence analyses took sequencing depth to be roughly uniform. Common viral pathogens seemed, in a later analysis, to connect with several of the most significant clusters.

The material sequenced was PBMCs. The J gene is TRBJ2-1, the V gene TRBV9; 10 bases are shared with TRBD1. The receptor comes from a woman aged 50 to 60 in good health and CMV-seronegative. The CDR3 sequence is CASSPGQGRHNEQFF. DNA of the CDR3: TGTGCCAGCAGCCCGGGACAGGGGAGACACAATGAGCAGTTCTTC.